This T cell receptor beta chain came from a study of blood T cell repertoires in COVID-19. This CDR3 has 13 residues. V dropped 6 bases and J dropped 3; count of bases not matched to a gene: 2. Some clones are missing from TCRdb's copy, which holds only in-frame ones; the method was immunoSEQ multiplex PCR. The data hold about 160,000 clones, with about 85% observed a single time. This clone has just one count. The chain carries TRBV12-3 or TRBV12-4 and TRBJ1-5; 7 bases line up with TRBD1. The sequenced sample consisted of peripheral blood. The clonotype was recovered from a man aged 65-85 years who had recovered from COVID-19. DNA for the CDR3: TGTGCCAGCAGGACAGGGAACAATCAGCCCCAGCATTTT. This sequence encodes CASRTGNNQPQHF.